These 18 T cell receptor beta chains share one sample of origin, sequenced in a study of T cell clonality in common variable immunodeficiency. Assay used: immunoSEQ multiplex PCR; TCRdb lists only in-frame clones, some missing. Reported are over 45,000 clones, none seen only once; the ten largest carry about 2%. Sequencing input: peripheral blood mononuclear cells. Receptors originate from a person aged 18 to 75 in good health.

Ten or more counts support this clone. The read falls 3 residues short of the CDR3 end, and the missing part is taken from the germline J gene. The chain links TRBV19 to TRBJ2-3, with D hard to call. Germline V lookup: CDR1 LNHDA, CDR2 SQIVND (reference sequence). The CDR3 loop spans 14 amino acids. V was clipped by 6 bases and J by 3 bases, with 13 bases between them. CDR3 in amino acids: CASSIPARTDTQYF. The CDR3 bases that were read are TGTGCCAGTAGCATACCTGCCAGAACAGATACG.

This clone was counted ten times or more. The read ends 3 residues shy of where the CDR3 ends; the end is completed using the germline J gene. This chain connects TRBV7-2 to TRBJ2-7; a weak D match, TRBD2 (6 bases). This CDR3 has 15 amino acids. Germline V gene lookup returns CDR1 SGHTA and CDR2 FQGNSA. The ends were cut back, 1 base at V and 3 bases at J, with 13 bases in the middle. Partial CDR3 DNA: TGTGCCAGCAGCTTAGGGTTCGGGGGTTTCTACGAG. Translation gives CASSLGFGGFYE. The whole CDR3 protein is CASSLGFGGFYEQYF. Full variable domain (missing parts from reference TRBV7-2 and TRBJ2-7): GAGVSQSPSNKVTEKGKDVELRCDPISGHTALYWYRQSLGQGLEFLIYFQGNSAPDKSGLPSDRFSAERTGGSVSTLTIQRTQQEDSAVYLCASSLGFGGFYEQYFGPGTRLTVT.

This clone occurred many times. The CDR3 DNA, read in part, is TGTGCCAGCAGCGGGGGGGGCCACGAG. It encodes CASSGGGHE. The full CDR3 is CASSGGGHEQYF. This chain joins TRBV7-2 and TRBJ2-7; possible D gene TRBD2, 7 bases. The read finishes 3 residues shy of the CDR3 end, and the germline J gene is used to complete it. Germline CDR1 reads SGHTA; CDR2 reads FQGNSA. The CDR3 is 12 residues long. The germline V and J ends were trimmed by 5 bases and 5 bases, with 10 bases remaining between them.

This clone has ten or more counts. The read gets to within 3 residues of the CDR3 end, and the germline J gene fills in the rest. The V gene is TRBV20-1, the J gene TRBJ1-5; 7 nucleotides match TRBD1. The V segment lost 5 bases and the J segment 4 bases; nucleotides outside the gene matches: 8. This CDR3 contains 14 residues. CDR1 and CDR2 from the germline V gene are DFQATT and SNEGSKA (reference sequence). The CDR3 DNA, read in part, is TGCAGTGCTCAACAGGGGTTAGGGAATCAGCCC. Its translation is CSAQQGLGNQP. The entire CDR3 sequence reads CSAQQGLGNQPQHF.

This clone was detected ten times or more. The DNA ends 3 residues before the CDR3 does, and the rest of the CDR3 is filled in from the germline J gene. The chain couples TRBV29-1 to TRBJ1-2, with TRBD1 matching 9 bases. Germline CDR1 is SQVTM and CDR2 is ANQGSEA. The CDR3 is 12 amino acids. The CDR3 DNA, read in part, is TGCAGCATACCACAGGGGGCGCGAGGC. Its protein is CSIPQGARG. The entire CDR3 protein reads CSIPQGARGYTF.

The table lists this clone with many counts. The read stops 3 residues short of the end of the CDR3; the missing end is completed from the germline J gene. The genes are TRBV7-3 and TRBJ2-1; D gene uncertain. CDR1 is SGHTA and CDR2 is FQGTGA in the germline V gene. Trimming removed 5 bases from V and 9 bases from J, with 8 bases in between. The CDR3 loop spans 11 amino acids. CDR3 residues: CASSLSVEQFF. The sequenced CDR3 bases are TGTGCCAGCAGCCTTTCAGTTGAG.

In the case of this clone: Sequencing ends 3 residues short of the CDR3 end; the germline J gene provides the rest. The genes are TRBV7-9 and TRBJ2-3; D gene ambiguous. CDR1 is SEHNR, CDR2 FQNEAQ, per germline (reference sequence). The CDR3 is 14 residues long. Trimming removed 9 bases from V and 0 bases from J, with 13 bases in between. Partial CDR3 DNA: TGTGCCAGTCCATCGGGTTCTAGCACAGATACG. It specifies CASPSGSSTDT. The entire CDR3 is CASPSGSSTDTQYF.

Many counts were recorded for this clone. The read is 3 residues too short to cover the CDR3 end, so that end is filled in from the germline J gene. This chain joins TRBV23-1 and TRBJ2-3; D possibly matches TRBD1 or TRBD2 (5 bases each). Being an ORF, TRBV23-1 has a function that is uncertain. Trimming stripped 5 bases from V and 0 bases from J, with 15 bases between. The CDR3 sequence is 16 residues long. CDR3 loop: CASSKGEGASTDTQYF. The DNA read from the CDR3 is TGCGCCAGCAGTAAGGGAGAAGGGGCTAGCACAGATACG.

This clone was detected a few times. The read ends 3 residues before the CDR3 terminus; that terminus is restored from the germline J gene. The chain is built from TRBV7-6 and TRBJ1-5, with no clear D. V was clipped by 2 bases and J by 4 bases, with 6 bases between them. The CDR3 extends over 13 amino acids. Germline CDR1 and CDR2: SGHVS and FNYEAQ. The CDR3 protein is CASSLTENQPQHF. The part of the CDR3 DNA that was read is TGTGCCAGCAGCTTAACAGAGAATCAGCCC.

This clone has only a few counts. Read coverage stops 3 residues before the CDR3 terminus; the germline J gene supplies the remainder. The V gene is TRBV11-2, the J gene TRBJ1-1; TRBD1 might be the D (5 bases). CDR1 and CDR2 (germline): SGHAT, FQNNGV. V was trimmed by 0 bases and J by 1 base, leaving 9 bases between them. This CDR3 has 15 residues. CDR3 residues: CASSLEGVRNTEAFF. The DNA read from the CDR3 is TGTGCCAGCAGCTTAGAAGGGGTACGGAACACTGAA.

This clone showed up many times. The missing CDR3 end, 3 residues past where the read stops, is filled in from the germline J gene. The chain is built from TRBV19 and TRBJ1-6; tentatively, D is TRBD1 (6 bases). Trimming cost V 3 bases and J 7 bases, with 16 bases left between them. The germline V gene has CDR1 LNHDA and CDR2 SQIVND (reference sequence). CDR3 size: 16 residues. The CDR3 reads CASSMTGGRPNSPLHF. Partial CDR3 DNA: TGTGCCAGTAGTATGACCGGGGGGCGGCCGAATTCACCC.

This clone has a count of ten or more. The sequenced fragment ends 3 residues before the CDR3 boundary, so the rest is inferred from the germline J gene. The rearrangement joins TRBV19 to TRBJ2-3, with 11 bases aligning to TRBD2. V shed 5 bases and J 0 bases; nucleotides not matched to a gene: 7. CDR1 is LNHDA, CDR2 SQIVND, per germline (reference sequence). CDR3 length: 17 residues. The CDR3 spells CASSGSGRGFSTDTQYF. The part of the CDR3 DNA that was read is TGTGCCAGTAGTGGTAGCGGGAGGGGTTTTAGCACAGATACG. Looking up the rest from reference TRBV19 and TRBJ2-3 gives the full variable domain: DGGITQSPKYLFRKEGQNVTLSCEQNLNHDAMYWYRQDPGQGLRLIYYSQIVNDFQKGDIAEGYSVSREKKESFPLTVTSAQKNPTAFYLCASSGSGRGFSTDTQYFGPGTRLTVL.

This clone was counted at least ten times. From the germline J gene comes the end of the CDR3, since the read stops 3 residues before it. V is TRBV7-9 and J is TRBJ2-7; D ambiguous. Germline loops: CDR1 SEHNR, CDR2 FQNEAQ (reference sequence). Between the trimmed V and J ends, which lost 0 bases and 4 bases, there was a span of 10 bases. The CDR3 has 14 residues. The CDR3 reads CASSLALLGYEQYF. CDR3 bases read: TGTGCCAGCAGCTTAGCGCTCCTCGGGTACGAG.

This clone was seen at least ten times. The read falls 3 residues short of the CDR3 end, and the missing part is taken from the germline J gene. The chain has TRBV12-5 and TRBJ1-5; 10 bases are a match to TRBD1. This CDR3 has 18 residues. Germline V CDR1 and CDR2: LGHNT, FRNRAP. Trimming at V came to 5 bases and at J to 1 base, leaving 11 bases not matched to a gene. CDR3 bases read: TGTGCTAGTGGTCCCCCGGGACAGGGGTATGGCAGCAATCAGCCC. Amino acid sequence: CASGPPGQGYGSNQP. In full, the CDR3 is CASGPPGQGYGSNQPQHF.

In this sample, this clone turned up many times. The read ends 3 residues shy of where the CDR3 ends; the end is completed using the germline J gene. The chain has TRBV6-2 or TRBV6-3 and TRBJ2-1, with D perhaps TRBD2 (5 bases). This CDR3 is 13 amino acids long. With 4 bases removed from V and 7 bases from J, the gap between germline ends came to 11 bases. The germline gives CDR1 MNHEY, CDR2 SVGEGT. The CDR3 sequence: CASSSAGWNEQFF. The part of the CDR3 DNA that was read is TGTGCCAGCAGTTCTGCGGGTTGGAATGAG.

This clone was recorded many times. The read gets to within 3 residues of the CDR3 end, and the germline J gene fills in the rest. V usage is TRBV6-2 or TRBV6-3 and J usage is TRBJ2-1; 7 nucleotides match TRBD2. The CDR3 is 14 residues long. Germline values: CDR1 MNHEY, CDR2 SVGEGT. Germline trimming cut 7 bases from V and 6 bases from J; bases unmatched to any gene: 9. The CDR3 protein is CASNPGASGNEQFF. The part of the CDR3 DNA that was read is TGTGCCAGCAATCCCGGGGCTAGCGGCAATGAG.

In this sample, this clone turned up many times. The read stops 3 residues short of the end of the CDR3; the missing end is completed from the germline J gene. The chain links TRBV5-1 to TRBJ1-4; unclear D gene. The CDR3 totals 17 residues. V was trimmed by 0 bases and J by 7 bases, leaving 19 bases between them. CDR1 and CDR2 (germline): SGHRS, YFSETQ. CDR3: CASSLEPVSSDTEKLFF. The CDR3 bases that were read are TGCGCCAGCAGCTTGGAGCCTGTCAGTTCCGACACTGAAAAA. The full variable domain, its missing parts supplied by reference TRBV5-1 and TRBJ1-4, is KAGVTQTPRYLIKTRGQQVTLSCSPISGHRSVSWYQQTPGQGLQFLFEYFSETQRNKGNFPGRFSGRQFSNSRSEMNVSTLELGDSALYLCASSLEPVSSDTEKLFFGSGTQLSVL.

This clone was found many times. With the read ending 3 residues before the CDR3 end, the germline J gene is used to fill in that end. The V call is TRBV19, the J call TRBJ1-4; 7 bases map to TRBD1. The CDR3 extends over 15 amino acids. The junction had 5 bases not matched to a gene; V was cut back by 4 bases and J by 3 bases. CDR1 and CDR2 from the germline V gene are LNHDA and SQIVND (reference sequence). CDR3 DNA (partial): TGTGCCAGTAGTAATTACAGGGGTGCTAATGAAAAA. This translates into CASSNYRGANEK. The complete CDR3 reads CASSNYRGANEKLFF.